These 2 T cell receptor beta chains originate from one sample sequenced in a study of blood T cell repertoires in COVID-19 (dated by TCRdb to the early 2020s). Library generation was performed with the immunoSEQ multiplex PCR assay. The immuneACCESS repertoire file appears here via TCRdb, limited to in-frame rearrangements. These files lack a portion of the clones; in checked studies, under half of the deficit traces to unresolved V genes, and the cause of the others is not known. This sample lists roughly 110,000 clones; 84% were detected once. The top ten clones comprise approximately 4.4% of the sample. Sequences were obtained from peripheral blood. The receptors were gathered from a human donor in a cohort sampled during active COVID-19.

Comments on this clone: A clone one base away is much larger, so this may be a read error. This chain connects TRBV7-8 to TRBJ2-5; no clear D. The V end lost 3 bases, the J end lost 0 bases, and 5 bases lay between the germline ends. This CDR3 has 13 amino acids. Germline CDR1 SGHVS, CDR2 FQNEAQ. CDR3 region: CASSLTHQETQYF. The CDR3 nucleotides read TGTGCCAGCAGCTTGACACACCAAGAGACCCAGTACTTC.

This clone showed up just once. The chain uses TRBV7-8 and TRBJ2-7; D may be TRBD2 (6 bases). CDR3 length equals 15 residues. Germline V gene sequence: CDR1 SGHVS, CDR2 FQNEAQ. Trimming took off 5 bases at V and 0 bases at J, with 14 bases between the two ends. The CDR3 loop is CASSPRRVGSYEQYF. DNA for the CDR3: TGTGCCAGCAGCCCAAGGAGGGTTGGCTCCTACGAGCAGTACTTC.